One sample yielded the 22 T cell receptor beta chains listed below, sequenced in a study of spatial heterogeneity in lung cancer. As for time point: sample taken at primary tumor resection. Whole RNA from tumor, nontumor lung or frozen PBMC was sequenced unsorted. TCRdb passed the 5' RACE reads through MiXCR, listing each CDR3 protein once. Of approximately 40,000 distinct CDR3 sequences listed, 7.5% are singletons. The source was PBMCs, collected at surgery. Receptor source: a male donor with early-stage non-small cell lung cancer.

In its sample, this clonotype was seen a few times. The CDR3 nucleotides are TGCAGTGCCCAAAGGGCCCAAGAGACCCAGTACTTC. It encodes CSAQRAQETQYF. The chain carries TRBV20-1 and TRBJ2-5; D is ambiguous. CDR1 is DFQATT, CDR2 SNEGSKA, per germline (reference sequence). V dropped 6 bases and J dropped 1 base, with 9 bases sitting between them. The CDR3 runs to 12 residues.

With regard to this clonotype: A read error may account for a junction end that differs from germline. CDR3 protein: CASSLIFGQNAEAFF. The CDR3 nucleotides are TGTGCCAGCAGCTTAATTTTTGGACAGAACGCTGAAGCTTTCTTT. V is TRBV11-2 and J is TRBJ1-1; D perhaps matches TRBD1 (6 bases). This CDR3 has 15 residues. From germline, CDR1 is SGHAT and CDR2 FQNNGV.

This clonotype came up a few times. The rearrangement uses TRBV7-2 and TRBJ2-1; D assignment may be TRBD1 or TRBD2 (5 bases each). V was clipped by 4 bases and J by 0 bases, with 10 bases between them. Germline values: CDR1 SGHTA, CDR2 FQGNSA. CDR3 size: 15 residues. The CDR3 spells CASSSAGTSYNEQFF. In DNA, the CDR3 is TGTGCCAGCAGCTCGGCAGGGACCTCCTACAATGAGCAGTTCTTC.

This clonotype was counted at least ten times. The chain combines TRBV7-3 with TRBJ2-1, with 7 bases fitting TRBD2. There are 15 residues in the CDR3. Germline trimming cut 0 bases from V and 5 bases from J; bases unmatched to any gene: 4. Germline-derived CDR1 and CDR2 are SGHTA and FQGTGA. The CDR3 spells CASSLTGLTNNEQFF. In DNA, the CDR3 is TGTGCCAGCAGCTTAACGGGACTAACCAACAATGAGCAGTTCTTC.

In its sample, this clonotype was seen many times. In DNA form, the CDR3 reads TGTGCCAGCTCACCTTCGGCAGACTCCAATTCACCCCTCCACTTT. As protein: CASSPSADSNSPLHF. V is TRBV18 and J is TRBJ1-6, with D uncertain. Trimming removed 3 bases at V and 7 bases at J, with 13 bases between. This CDR3 has 15 amino acids. CDR1 is KGHSH and CDR2 is LQKENI in the germline V gene.

The sample holds a few counts of this clonotype. The chain couples TRBV6-1 to TRBJ2-1, with D unresolved. CDR1 and CDR2 from the germline V gene are MNHNS and SASEGT. The length of the CDR3 is 11 residues. V was trimmed by 6 bases and J by 6 bases, leaving 6 bases between them. CDR3 DNA: TGTGCCAGCAGCTACCCCAATGAGCAGTTCTTC. Translated, it gives CASSYPNEQFF.

This clonotype has more than one count but fewer than ten. The gene calls are TRBV6-1 and TRBJ1-1; D remains unclear. V lost 6 bases to trimming and J lost 10 bases, with 15 bases between them. The germline V gene has CDR1 MNHNS and CDR2 SASEGT. The CDR3 consists of 12 residues. In DNA, the CDR3 is TGTGCCAGCAGCGGAACGGGTCAAAGAGCTTTCTTT. This encodes CASSGTGQRAFF.

The chain uses TRBV6-5 and TRBJ1-2; D gene ambiguous. The V end lost 2 bases, the J end lost 4 bases, and 8 bases lay between the germline ends. Per the germline V gene, CDR1 is MNHEY and CDR2 is SVGAGI. The CDR3 sequence is 13 residues long. The CDR3 DNA sequence: TGTGCCAGCAGTTACGGGCAGGCCTATGGCTACACCTTC. Its translation is CASSYGQAYGYTF.

This clonotype was recorded a few times. V is TRBV3-1 and J is TRBJ2-7; perhaps TRBD2 as D (5 bases). Trimming pared 8 bases from V and 2 bases from J, leaving 13 bases between. CDR3 length equals 13 residues. The germline gives CDR1 LGHDT, CDR2 YNNKEL (reference sequence). This chain's CDR3 is CASGRRGTYEQYF. CDR3 bases: TGTGCCAGCGGAAGACGGGGAACCTACGAGCAGTACTTC.

This clonotype was counted many times. In nucleotides, the CDR3 is TGTGCCAGCAATTCACAGGGAACAGCCTACGAGCAGTACTTC. It yields the protein CASNSQGTAYEQYF. The chain links TRBV6-2 or TRBV6-3 to TRBJ2-7; TRBD1 is a possible D gene (6 bases). Trimming cost V 7 bases and J 2 bases, with 15 bases left between them. Germline CDR1 MNHEY, CDR2 SVGEGT. This CDR3 contains 14 residues.

This clonotype has a handful of counts. The CDR3 nucleotides read TGTGCCAGCAGCATACAGGGGCTCGAAACAGGGGTTCCCTACGAGCAGTACTTC. Its protein product is CASSIQGLETGVPYEQYF. V gene TRBV7-8 combines with J gene TRBJ2-7; 7 bases map to TRBD1. Germline V gene data show CDR1 as SGHVS and CDR2 as FQNEAQ. The CDR3 length is 18 residues. V gave up 5 bases and J gave up 2 bases; unmatched junction bases: 18.

The J gene is TRBJ2-5, the V gene TRBV6-6; D is possibly TRBD2 (5 bases). The germline V gene has CDR1 MNHNY and CDR2 SVGAGI (reference sequence). The V gene lost 6 bases and the J gene lost 5 bases, with 16 bases spanning the gap. The CDR3 extends over 14 amino acids. This chain's CDR3 is CASRLDYTWETQYF. For the CDR3, the DNA is TGTGCCAGCAGGCTAGACTATACGTGGGAGACCCAGTACTTC.

The J gene is TRBJ1-1, the V gene TRBV7-2; D perhaps matches TRBD1 (6 bases). Germline values: CDR1 SGHTA, CDR2 FQGNSA. V was shortened by 4 bases and J by 4 bases, with 19 bases between the two germline ends. The CDR3 totals 16 residues. This CDR3 reads CASSSRSVGASTEAFF. The CDR3 bases are TGTGCCAGCAGCTCCCGGTCGGTGGGGGCTAGCACTGAAGCTTTCTTT.

This clonotype occurred many times. This chain connects TRBV18 to TRBJ1-5; D is perhaps TRBD1 (5 bases). Trimming pared 6 bases from V and 9 bases from J, leaving 12 bases between. The germline V gene has CDR1 KGHSH and CDR2 LQKENI. The CDR3 has 12 residues. The CDR3 bases are TGTGCCAGCTCGGCCCGTGGGGGGCCCCAGCATTTT. It yields the protein CASSARGGPQHF.

This clonotype was seen at least ten times. This sequence joins TRBV5-1 and TRBJ2-2, with 8 bases that match TRBD2. Unmatched junction bases numbered 8, after V lost 2 bases and J lost 5 bases. Germline V CDR1 and CDR2: SGHRS, YFSETQ. CDR3 size: 16 residues. The CDR3 loop reads CASSFPAGEGTGELFF. The CDR3 DNA sequence: TGCGCCAGCAGCTTCCCAGCGGGAGAGGGGACCGGGGAGCTGTTTTTT. The whole variable domain, remainder taken from reference TRBV5-1 and TRBJ2-2, is KAGVTQTPRYLIKTRGQQVTLSCSPISGHRSVSWYQQTPGQGLQFLFEYFSETQRNKGNFPGRFSGRQFSNSRSEMNVSTLELGDSALYLCASSFPAGEGTGELFFGEGSRLTVL.

This clonotype has more than one count but fewer than ten. The chain recombines TRBV12-3 or TRBV12-4 with TRBJ2-1, with 9 bases lining up with TRBD1. J was trimmed by 1 base and V by 8 bases; bases with no gene match: 6. The CDR3 is 15 amino acids. CDR3 in amino acids: CASQPGTGSYNEQFF. The CDR3 nucleotides read TGTGCCAGCCAACCCGGGACAGGGTCCTACAATGAGCAGTTCTTC.

This clonotype was seen repeatedly, ten times or more. For the CDR3, the DNA is TGTGCCAGCACCCGACAAGGACCCCGGGGTTCCCTCCACTTT. Translation: CASTRQGPRGSLHF. The chain has TRBV7-8 and TRBJ1-6; D ambiguous. V was trimmed by 7 bases and J by 14 bases, leaving 21 bases between them. The CDR3 length is 14 residues. Germline V gene lookup returns CDR1 SGHVS and CDR2 FQNEAQ.

This clonotype was observed many times. The chain recombines TRBV6-5 with TRBJ1-1, with D maybe TRBD1 (5 bases). V was trimmed by 0 bases and J by 4 bases, leaving 12 bases between them. The CDR3 length is 15 residues. From germline, CDR1 is MNHEY and CDR2 SVGAGI. The CDR3 sequence is CASSYSTVGGTEAFF. The CDR3 DNA follows: TGTGCCAGCAGTTACTCGACAGTGGGGGGCACTGAAGCTTTCTTT.

This clonotype has just a few counts. This sequence joins TRBV28 and TRBJ2-5, with D maybe TRBD1 (6 bases). This CDR3 has 13 amino acids. Germline V gene data show CDR1 as MDHEN and CDR2 as SYDVKM. With 3 bases removed from V and 5 bases from J, the gap between germline ends came to 10 bases. For the CDR3, the DNA is TGTGCCAGCAGTTTCCCAGGGGACGAGACCCAGTACTTC. Encoded protein: CASSFPGDETQYF.

This clonotype was found a few times. The chain links TRBV11-3 to TRBJ2-1; D unclear. The germline V gene has CDR1 SGHNT and CDR2 YENEEA. The V end was cut by 4 bases, the J end by 0 bases, with 4 bases between. The CDR3 consists of 13 residues. The CDR3 coding sequence is TGTGCCAGCAGCTCCAGCTCCTACAATGAGCAGTTCTTC. Translated: CASSSSSYNEQFF. Using reference TRBV11-3 and TRBJ2-1 for the parts outside the CDR3, the full variable domain is EAGVVQSPRYKIIEKKQPVAFWCNPISGHNTLYWYLQNLGQGPELLIRYENEEAVDDSQLPKDRFSAERLKGVDSTLKIQPAELGDSAVYLCASSSSSYNEQFFGPGTRLTVL.

There are many counts of this clonotype. This sequence joins TRBV12-3 or TRBV12-4 and TRBJ1-2, with 7 positions matching TRBD1. This CDR3 comprises 15 residues. Trimming took 7 bases from V and 4 from J; bases not matched to a gene: 12. CDR3 coding DNA: TGTGCCAGCACCCTAGCAGGGACAGCCTTCTATGGCTACACCTTC. It is translated as CASTLAGTAFYGYTF.

This clonotype was seen ten or more times. J is TRBJ2-4 and V is TRBV7-2; no firm D call. This CDR3 is 16 amino acids long. Trimming left V 1 base short and J 3 bases short, with 13 bases between. Germline V lookup: CDR1 SGHTA, CDR2 FQGNSA. The CDR3 DNA follows: TGTGCCAGCAGCTTAGTACAGTCCCTTGGCAAAAACATTCAGTACTTC. Protein sequence: CASSLVQSLGKNIQYF. Full variable domain (outside the CDR3, taken from reference TRBV7-2 and TRBJ2-4): GAGVSQSPSNKVTEKGKDVELRCDPISGHTALYWYRQSLGQGLEFLIYFQGNSAPDKSGLPSDRFSAERTGGSVSTLTIQRTQQEDSAVYLCASSLVQSLGKNIQYFGAGTRLSVL.